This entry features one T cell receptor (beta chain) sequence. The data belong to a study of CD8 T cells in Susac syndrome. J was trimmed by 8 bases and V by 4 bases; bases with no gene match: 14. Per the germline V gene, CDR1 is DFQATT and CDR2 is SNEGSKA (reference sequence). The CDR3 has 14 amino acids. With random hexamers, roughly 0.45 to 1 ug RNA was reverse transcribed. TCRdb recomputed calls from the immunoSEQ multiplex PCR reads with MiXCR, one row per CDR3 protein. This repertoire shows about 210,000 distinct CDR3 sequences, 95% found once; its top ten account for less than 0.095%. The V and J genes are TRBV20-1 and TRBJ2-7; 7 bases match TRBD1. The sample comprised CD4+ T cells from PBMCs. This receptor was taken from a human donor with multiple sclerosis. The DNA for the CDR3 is TGCAGTGCTAATGGGCCAGGGGGAACAAGAAAGCAGTACTTC. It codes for CSANGPGGTRKQYF.